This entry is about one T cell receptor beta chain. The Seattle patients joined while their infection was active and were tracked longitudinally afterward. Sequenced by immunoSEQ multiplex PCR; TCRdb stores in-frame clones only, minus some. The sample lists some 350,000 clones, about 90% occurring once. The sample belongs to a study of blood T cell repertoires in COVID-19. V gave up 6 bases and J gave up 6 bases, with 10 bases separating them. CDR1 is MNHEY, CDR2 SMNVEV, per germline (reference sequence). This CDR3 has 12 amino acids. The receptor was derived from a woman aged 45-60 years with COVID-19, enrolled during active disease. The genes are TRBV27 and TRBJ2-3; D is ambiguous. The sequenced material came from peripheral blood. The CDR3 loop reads CASRAIPDTQYF. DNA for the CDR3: TGTGCCAGCAGAGCTATTCCGGATACGCAGTATTTT.